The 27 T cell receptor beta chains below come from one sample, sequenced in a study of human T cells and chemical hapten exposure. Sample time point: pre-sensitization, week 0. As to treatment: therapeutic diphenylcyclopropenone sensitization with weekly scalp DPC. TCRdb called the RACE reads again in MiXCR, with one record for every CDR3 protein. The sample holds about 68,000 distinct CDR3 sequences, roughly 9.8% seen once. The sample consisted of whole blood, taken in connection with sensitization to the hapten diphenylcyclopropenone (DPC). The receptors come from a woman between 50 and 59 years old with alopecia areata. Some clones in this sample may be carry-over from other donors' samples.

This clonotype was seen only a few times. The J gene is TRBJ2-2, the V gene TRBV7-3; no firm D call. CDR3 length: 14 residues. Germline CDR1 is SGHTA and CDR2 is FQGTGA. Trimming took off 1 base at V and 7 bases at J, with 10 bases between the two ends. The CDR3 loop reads CASSLKDPGGELFF. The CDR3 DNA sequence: TGTGCCAGCAGCTTAAAGGACCCGGGCGGGGAGCTGTTTTTT.

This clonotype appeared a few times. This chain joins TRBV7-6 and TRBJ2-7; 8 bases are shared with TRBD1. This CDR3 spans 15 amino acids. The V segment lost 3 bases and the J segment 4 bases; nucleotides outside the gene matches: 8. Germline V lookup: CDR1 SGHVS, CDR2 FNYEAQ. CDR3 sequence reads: CASSFQGASVYEQYF. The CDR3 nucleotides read TGTGCCAGCAGCTTCCAGGGGGCCAGCGTTTACGAGCAGTACTTC.

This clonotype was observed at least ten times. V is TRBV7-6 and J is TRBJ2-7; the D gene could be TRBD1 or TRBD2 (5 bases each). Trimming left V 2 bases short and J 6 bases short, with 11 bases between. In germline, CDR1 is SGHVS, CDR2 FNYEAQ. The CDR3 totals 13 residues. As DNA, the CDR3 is TGTGCCAGCAGCTTACTCACGGGGCGCGAGCAGTACTTC. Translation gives CASSLLTGREQYF.

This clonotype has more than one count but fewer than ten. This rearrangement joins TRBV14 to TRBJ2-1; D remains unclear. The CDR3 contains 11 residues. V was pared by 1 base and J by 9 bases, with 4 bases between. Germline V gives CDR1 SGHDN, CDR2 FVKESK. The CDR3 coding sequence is TGTGCCAGCAGCCAAGTATCTGAGCAGTTCTTC. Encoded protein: CASSQVSEQFF. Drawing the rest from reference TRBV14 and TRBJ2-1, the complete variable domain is EAGVTQFPSHSVIEKGQTVTLRCDPISGHDNLYWYRRVMGKEIKFLLHFVKESKQDESGMPNNRFLAERTGGTYSTLKVQPAELEDSGVYFCASSQVSEQFFGPGTRLTVL.

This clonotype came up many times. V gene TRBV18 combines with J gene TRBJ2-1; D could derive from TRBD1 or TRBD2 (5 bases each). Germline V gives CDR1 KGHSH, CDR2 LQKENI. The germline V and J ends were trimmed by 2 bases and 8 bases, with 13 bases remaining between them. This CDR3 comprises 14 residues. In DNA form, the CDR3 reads TGTGCCAGCTCACCATACTCAGGGAGCGATGAGCAGTTCTTC. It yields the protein CASSPYSGSDEQFF.

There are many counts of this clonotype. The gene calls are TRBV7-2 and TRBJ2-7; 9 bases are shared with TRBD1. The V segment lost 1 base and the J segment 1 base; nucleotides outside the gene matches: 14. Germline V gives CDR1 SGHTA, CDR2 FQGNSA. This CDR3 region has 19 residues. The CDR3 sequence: CASSLVGGGTGTKSYEQYF. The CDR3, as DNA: TGTGCCAGCAGCTTAGTCGGAGGGGGGACAGGGACGAAATCCTACGAGCAGTACTTC. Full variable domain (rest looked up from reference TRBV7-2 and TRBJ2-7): GAGVSQSPSNKVTEKGKDVELRCDPISGHTALYWYRQSLGQGLEFLIYFQGNSAPDKSGLPSDRFSAERTGGSVSTLTIQRTQQEDSAVYLCASSLVGGGTGTKSYEQYFGPGTRLTVT.

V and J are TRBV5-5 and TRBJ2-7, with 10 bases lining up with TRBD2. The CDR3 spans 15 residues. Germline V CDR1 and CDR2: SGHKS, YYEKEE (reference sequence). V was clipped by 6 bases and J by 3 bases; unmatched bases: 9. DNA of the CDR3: TGTGCCAGCATCCTAGGACTAGCGGCCGACTACGAGCAGTACTTC. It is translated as CASILGLAADYEQYF.

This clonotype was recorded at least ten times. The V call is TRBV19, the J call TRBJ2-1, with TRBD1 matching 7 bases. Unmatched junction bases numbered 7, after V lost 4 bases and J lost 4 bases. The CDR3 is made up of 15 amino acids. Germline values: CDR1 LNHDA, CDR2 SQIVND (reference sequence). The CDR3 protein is CASSTPGTVYNEQFF. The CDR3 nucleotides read TGTGCCAGTAGTACCCCCGGGACAGTGTACAATGAGCAGTTCTTC.

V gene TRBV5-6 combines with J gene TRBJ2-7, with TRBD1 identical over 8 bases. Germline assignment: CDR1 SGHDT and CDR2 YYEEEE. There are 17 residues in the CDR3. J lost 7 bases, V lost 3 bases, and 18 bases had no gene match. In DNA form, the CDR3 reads TGTGCCAGCAGCTATGGACAGGGAGTAACTACTACGGGGGAGCAGTACTTC. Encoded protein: CASSYGQGVTTTGEQYF.

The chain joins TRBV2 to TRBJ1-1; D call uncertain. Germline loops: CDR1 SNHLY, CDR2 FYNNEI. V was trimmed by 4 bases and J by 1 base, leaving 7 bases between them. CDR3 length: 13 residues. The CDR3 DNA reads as TGTGCCAGCAGTGCGACTTCGAACACTGAAGCTTTCTTT. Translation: CASSATSNTEAFF.

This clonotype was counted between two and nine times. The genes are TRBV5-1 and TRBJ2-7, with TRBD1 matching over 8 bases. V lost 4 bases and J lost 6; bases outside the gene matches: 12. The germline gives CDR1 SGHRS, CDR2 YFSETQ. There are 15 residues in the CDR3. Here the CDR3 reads CASSVRTGGQGEQYF. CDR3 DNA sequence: TGCGCCAGCAGCGTCCGGACAGGCGGACAGGGCGAGCAGTACTTC.

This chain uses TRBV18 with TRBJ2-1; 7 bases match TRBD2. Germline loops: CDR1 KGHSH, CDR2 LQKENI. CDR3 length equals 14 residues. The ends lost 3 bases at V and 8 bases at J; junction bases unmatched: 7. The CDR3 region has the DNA TGTGCCAGCTCACCCGCGGGAGTGGAATATGAGCAGTTCTTC. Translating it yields CASSPAGVEYEQFF.

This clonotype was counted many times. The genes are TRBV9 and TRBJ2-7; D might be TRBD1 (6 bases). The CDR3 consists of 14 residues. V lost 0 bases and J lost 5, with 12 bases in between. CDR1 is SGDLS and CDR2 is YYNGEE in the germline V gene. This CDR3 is CASSVGQGSDEQYF. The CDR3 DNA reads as TGTGCCAGCAGCGTAGGGCAGGGGTCGGACGAGCAGTACTTC.

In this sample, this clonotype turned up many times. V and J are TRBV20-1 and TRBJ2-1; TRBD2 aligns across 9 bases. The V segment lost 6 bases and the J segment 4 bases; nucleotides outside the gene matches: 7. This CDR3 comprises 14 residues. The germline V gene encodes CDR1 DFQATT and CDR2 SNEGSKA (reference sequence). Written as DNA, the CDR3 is TGCAGTGCGGATCTAGCGGGGTCTTACAATGAGCAGTTCTTC. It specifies CSADLAGSYNEQFF.

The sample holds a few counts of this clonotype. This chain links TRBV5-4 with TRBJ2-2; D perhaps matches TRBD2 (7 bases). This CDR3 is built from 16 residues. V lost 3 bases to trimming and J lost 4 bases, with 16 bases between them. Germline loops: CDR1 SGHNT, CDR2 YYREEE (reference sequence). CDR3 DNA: TGTGCCAGCAGCTCCGCGGGGGCCAGGGCCACCGGGGAGCTGTTTTTT. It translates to CASSSAGARATGELFF.

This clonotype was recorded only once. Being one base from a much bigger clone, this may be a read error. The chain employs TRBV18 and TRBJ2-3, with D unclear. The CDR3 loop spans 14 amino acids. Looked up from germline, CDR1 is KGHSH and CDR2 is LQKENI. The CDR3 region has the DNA TGTACCAGCTCACCGGTAGGTCGCACAGATACGCAGTATTTT. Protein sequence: CTSSPVGRTDTQYF.

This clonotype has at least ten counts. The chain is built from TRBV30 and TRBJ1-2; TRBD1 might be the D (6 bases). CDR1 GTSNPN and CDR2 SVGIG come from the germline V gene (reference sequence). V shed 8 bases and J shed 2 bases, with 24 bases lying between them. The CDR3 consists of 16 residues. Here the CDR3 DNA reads TGTGCCATAGGGGCCTCAGCAGGGGCGCGGAACTATGGCTACACCTTC. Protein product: CAIGASAGARNYGYTF.

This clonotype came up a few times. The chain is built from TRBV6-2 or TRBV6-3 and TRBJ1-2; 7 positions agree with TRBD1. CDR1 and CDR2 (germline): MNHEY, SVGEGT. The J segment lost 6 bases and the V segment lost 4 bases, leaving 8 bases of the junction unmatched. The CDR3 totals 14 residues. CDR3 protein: CASSLHPGQNGYTF. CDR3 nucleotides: TGTGCCAGCAGTTTGCATCCGGGACAGAATGGCTACACCTTC.

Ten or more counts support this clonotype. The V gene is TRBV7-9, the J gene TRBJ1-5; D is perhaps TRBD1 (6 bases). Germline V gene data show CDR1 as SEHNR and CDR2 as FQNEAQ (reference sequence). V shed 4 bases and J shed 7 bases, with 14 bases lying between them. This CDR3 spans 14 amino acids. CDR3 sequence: CASSWEGQGQPQHF. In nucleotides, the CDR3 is TGTGCCAGCAGCTGGGAGGGTCAGGGGCAGCCCCAGCATTTT.

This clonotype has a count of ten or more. CDR3 in amino acids: CASSFNSNQPQHF. The CDR3 bases are TGTGCCAGCAGCTTTAATAGCAATCAGCCCCAGCATTTT. The rearrangement uses TRBV7-6 and TRBJ1-5, with D unresolved. V was pared by 3 bases and J by 0 bases, with 3 bases between. This CDR3 comprises 13 residues. Germline lookup yields CDR1 SGHVS and CDR2 FNYEAQ.

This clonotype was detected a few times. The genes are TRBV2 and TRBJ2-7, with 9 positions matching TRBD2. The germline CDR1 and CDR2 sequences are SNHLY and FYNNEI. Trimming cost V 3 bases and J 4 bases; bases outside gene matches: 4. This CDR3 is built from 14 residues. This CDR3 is CASSDGAGGYEQYF. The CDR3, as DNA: TGTGCCAGCAGTGACGGGGCGGGAGGGTACGAGCAGTACTTC.

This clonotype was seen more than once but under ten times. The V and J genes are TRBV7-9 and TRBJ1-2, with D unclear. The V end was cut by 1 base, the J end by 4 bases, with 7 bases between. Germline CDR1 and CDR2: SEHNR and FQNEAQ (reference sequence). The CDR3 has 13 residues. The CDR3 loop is CASSLDTFYGYTF. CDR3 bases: TGTGCCAGCAGCTTAGACACCTTCTATGGCTACACCTTC.

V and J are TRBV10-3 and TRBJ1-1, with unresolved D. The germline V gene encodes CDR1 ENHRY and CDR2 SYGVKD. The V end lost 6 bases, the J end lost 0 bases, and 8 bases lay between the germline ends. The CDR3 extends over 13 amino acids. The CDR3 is CAIRLSMNTEAFF. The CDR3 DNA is TGTGCCATCAGACTTTCTATGAACACTGAAGCTTTCTTT.

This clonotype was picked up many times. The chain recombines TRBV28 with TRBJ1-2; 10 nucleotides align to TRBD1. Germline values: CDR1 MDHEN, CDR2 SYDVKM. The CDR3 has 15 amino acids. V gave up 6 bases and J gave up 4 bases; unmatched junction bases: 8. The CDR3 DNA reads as TGTGCCAGCAGGACCGGGACAGGGGTGTTCTATGGCTACACCTTC. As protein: CASRTGTGVFYGYTF.

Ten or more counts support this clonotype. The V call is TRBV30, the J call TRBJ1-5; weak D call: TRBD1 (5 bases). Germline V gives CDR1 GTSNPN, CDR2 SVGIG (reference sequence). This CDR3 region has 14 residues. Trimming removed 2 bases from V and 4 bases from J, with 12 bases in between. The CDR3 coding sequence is TGTGCCTGGAGTAAGGGACCGGGAAATCAGCCCCAGCATTTT. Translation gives CAWSKGPGNQPQHF.

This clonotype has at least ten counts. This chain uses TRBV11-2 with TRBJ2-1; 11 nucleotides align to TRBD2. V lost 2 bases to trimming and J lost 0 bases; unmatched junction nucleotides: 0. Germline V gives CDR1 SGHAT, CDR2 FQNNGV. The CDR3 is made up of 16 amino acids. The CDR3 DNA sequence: TGTGCCAGCAGCTTAACTAGCGGGAGCTCCTACAATGAGCAGTTCTTC. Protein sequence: CASSLTSGSSYNEQFF.

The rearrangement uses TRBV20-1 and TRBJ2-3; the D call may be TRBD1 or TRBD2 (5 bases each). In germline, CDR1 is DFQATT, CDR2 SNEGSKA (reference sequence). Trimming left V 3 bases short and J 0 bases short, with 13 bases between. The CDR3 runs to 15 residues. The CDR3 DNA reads TGCAGTGCTAGTAAAAGGGACCAAAGCACAGATACGCAGTATTTT. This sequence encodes CSASKRDQSTDTQYF.